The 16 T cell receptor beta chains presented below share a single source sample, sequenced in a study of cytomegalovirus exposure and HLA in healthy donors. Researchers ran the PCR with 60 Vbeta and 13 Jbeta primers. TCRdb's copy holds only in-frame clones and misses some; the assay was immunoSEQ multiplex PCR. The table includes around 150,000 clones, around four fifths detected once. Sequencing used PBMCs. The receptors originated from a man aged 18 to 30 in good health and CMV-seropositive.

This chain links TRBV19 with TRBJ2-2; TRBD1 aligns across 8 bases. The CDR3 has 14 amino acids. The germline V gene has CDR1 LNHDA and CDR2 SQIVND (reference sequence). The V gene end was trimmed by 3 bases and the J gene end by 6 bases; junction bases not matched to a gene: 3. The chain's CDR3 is CASSIRGLAGELFF. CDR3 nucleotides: TGTGCCAGTAGTATCAGGGGGCTAGCCGGGGAGCTGTTTTTT.

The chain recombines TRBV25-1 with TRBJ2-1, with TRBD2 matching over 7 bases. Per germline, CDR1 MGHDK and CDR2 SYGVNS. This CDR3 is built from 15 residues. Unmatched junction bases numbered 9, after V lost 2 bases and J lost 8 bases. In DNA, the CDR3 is TGTGCCAGCAGTGAAGATACTGGCGGGAGCTATGAGCAGTTCTTC. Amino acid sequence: CASSEDTGGSYEQFF.

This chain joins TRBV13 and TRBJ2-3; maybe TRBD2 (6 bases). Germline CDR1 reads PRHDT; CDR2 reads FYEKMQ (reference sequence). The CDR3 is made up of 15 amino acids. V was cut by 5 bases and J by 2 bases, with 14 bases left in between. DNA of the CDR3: TGTGCCAGCAGCCCGAACCTAGCGTTCACAGATACGCAGTATTTT. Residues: CASSPNLAFTDTQYF.

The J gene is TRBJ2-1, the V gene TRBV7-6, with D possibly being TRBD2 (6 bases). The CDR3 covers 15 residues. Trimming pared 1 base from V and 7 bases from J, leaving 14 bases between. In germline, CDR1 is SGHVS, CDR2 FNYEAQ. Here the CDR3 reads CASSLGLVGGNEQFF. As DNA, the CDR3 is TGTGCCAGCAGCTTAGGACTAGTGGGGGGAAATGAGCAGTTCTTC. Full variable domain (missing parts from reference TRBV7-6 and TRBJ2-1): GAGVSQSPRYKVTKRGQDVALRCDPISGHVSLYWYRQALGQGPEFLTYFNYEAQQDKSGLPNDRFSAERPEGSISTLTIQRTEQRDSAMYRCASSLGLVGGNEQFFGPGTRLTVL.

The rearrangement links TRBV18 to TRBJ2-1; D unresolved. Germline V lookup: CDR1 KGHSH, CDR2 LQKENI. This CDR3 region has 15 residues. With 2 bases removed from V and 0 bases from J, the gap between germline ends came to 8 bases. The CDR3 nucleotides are TGTGCCAGCTCACCAATAGTGAGCTCCTACAATGAGCAGTTCTTC. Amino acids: CASSPIVSSYNEQFF.

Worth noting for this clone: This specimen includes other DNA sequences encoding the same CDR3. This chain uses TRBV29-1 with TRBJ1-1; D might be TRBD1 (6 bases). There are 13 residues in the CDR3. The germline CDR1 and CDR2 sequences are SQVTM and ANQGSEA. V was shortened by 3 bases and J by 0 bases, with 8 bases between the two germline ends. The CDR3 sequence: CSVDGQMNTEAFF. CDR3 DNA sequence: TGCAGCGTTGATGGACAGATGAACACTGAAGCTTTCTTT.

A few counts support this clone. The CDR3 loop reads CASSGRTSGVRKETQYF. The CDR3 DNA reads as TGTGCCAGCAGCGGACGGACTAGTGGGGTACGAAAAGAGACCCAGTACTTC. The chain has TRBV5-4 and TRBJ2-5; TRBD2 aligns across 7 bases. Germline-derived CDR1 and CDR2 are SGHNT and YYREEE (reference sequence). The CDR3 totals 17 residues. V was pared by 4 bases and J by 3 bases, with 15 bases of the junction left unmatched.

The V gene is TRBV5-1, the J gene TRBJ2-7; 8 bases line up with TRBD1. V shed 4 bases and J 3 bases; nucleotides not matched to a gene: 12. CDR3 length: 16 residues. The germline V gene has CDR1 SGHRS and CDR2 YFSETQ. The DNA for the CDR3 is TGCGCCAGCAGCCCCCTGGGGCAGGGGGCCAACTACGAGCAGTACTTC. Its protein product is CASSPLGQGANYEQYF.

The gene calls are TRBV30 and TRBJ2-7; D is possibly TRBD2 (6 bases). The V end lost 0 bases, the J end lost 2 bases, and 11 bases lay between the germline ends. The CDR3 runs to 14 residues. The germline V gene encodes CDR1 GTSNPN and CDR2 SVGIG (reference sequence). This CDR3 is CAWSVTSTAYEQYF. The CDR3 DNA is TGTGCCTGGAGTGTAACTAGCACAGCCTACGAGCAGTACTTC.

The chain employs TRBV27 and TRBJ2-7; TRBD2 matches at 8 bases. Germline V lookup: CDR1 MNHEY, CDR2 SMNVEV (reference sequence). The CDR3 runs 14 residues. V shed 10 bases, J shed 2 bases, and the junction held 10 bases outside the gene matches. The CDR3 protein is CATTRLAPTYEQYF. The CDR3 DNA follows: TGTGCCACCACCAGACTAGCGCCAACCTACGAGCAGTACTTC.

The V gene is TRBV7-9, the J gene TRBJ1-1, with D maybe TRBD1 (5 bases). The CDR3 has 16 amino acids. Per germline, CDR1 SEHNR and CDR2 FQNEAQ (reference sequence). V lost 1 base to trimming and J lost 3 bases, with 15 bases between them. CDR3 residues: CASSLVPQGSDTEAFF. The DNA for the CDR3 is TGTGCCAGCAGCTTAGTTCCGCAGGGTTCGGACACTGAAGCTTTCTTT.

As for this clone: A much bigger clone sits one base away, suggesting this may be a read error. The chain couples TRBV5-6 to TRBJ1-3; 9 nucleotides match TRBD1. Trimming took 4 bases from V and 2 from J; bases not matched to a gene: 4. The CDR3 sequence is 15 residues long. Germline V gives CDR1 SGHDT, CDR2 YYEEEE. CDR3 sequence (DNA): TGTGCCAGCAGCCCCGGGACAGGGACTGGAAACACCATATATTTT. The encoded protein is CASSPGTGTGNTIYF.

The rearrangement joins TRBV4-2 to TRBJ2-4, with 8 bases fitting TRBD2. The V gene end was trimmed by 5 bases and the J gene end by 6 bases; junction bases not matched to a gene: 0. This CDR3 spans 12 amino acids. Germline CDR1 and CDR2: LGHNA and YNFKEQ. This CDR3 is CASSAGGNIQYF. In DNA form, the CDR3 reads TGTGCCAGCAGCGCGGGGGGAAACATTCAGTACTTC.

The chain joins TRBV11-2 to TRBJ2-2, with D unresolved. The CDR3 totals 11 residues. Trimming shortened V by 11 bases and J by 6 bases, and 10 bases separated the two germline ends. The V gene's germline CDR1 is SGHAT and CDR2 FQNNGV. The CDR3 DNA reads TGTGCCCAAGCCACCTCCGGGGAGCTGTTTTTT. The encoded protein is CAQATSGELFF.

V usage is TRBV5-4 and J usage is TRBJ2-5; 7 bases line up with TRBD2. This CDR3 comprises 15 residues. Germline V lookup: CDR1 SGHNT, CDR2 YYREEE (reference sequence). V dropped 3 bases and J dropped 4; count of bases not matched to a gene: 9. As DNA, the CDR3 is TGTGCCAGCAGCTCACGGACTAGTAGGGGAGAGACCCAGTACTTC. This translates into CASSSRTSRGETQYF.

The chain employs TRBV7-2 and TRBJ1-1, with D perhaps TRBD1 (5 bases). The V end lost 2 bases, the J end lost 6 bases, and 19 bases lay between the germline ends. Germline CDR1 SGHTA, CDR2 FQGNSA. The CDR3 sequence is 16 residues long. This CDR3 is CASSLWGGRGQAEAFF. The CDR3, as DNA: TGTGCCAGCAGCTTATGGGGGGGGAGGGGCCAGGCTGAAGCTTTCTTT.